This entry describes one TCR beta chain. Its antigen is undetermined. V was trimmed by 2 bases and J by 8 bases, leaving 13 bases between them. The germline gives CDR1 SGHNT, CDR2 YYREEE (reference sequence). This CDR3 has 13 residues. Amplification used 60 Vbeta primers and 13 Jbeta primers. TCRdb's copy holds only in-frame clones and misses some; the assay was immunoSEQ multiplex PCR. The table records 85,000 to 100,000 clones, less than 80% of them present only once. The data derive from a study of cytomegalovirus exposure and HLA in healthy donors. Study findings and constraints: In most subjects, TCR beta sequences reportedly gave accurate predictions of HLA-A and HLA-B alleles. Later analysis associated a missense DCLRE1C variant with TCR beta V- and J-gene trimming.

The receptor's source is a woman in her forties in good health and CMV-seropositive. Material: PBMCs. The chain employs TRBV5-4 and TRBJ1-1; a weak D match, TRBD1 (6 bases). The CDR3 region has the DNA TGTGCCAGCAGCTTAACAGGGATGTCCGAAGCTTTCTTT. It yields the protein CASSLTGMSEAFF. Complete variable domain (other parts from reference TRBV5-4 and TRBJ1-1): ETGVTQSPTHLIKTRGQQVTLRCSSQSGHNTVSWYQQALGQGPQFIFQYYREEENGRGNFPPRFSGLQFPNYSSELNVNALELDDSALYLCASSLTGMSEAFFGQGTRLTVV.